The next 10 T cell receptor beta chains were all read from a single sample in a study of blood T cell repertoires in COVID-19. Produced via immunoSEQ multiplex PCR; TCRdb's table is partial and in-frame only. The repertoire consists of some 120,000 clones, with around four fifths occurring once and the leading ten covering less than 8%. The material sequenced was peripheral blood. The receptors here all came from a man aged 65-85 years with active or convalescent COVID-19.

This chain joins TRBV19 and TRBJ2-7, with 9 bases lining up with TRBD1. Germline trimming cut 1 base from V and 5 bases from J; bases unmatched to any gene: 6. Germline V lookup: CDR1 LNHDA, CDR2 SQIVND (reference sequence). The CDR3 has 15 amino acids. The CDR3 nucleotides read TGTGCCAGTAGTATAGGACAGGGGGGAATTCACGAGCAGTACTTC. It specifies CASSIGQGGIHEQYF.

This clone occurred once. This chain links TRBV10-3 with TRBJ1-4; 7 bases fit TRBD1. The CDR3 spans 16 residues. Per germline, CDR1 ENHRY and CDR2 SYGVKD. V lost 0 bases and J lost 6; bases outside the gene matches: 7. The CDR3 coding sequence is TGTGCCATCAGTGAGTCTAAGATCACAGGGGATGAAAAACTGTTTTTT. Its translation is CAISESKITGDEKLFF.

The rearrangement uses TRBV6-2 or TRBV6-3 and TRBJ2-5; 7 nucleotides line up with TRBD2. The CDR3 runs to 17 residues. The V segment lost 0 bases and the J segment 2 bases; nucleotides outside the gene matches: 9. Germline V CDR1 and CDR2: MNHEY, SVGEGT. The DNA of the CDR3 is TGTGCCAGCAGTTACTCGTATGGCGGGGGAGAGCAAGAGACCCAGTACTTC. This translates into CASSYSYGGGEQETQYF.

The V gene is TRBV19, the J gene TRBJ2-7; 11 positions match TRBD2. Per germline, CDR1 LNHDA and CDR2 SQIVND (reference sequence). CDR3 size: 14 residues. V lost 3 bases and J lost 5; bases outside the gene matches: 3. CDR3 protein: CASSILAGGHEQYF. The DNA for the CDR3 is TGTGCCAGTAGTATCCTAGCGGGAGGCCACGAGCAGTACTTC.

V usage is TRBV28 and J usage is TRBJ1-2; TRBD1 matches 10 bases. The CDR3 is 15 residues long. Germline V gene data show CDR1 as MDHEN and CDR2 as SYDVKM. The V gene end was trimmed by 6 bases and the J gene end by 2 bases; junction bases not matched to a gene: 6. In DNA, the CDR3 is TGTGCCAGCAGGCCCCCGGGACAGGGGAACTATGGCTACACCTTC. Amino acid sequence: CASRPPGQGNYGYTF.

The J gene is TRBJ1-2, the V gene TRBV5-4; D uncertain. Looked up from germline, CDR1 is SGHNT and CDR2 is YYREEE (reference sequence). Trimming took 5 bases from V and 2 from J, leaving 13 bases between them. The CDR3 is 14 amino acids. As DNA, the CDR3 is TGTGCCAGCAGGGCTACCGGGATGAACTATGGCTACACCTTC. Protein product: CASRATGMNYGYTF.

The chain carries TRBV6-1 and TRBJ2-1; 14 nucleotides agree with TRBD2. Per the germline V gene, CDR1 is MNHNS and CDR2 is SASEGT. Trimming took 2 bases from V and 9 from J; bases not matched to a gene: 9. CDR3 size: 17 residues. DNA of the CDR3: TGTGCCAGCAGTGAAAGGGGACTAGCGGGAGTTTTTGTTGAGCAGTTCTTC. Translation: CASSERGLAGVFVEQFF.

The J gene is TRBJ1-1, the V gene TRBV5-1; the match to TRBD1 covers 7 bases. Germline V gene lookup returns CDR1 SGHRS and CDR2 YFSETQ. The trim removed 6 bases at V and 0 bases at J, leaving 11 bases unmatched. The CDR3 extends over 16 amino acids. The CDR3 region is CASTEAKGQMNTEAFF. DNA for the CDR3: TGCGCCAGCACCGAAGCGAAGGGACAGATGAACACTGAAGCTTTCTTT.

The chain links TRBV29-1 to TRBJ1-2, with 8 nucleotides matching TRBD1. Per the germline V gene, CDR1 is SQVTM and CDR2 is ANQGSEA. The CDR3 totals 13 residues. V lost 4 bases, J lost 7 bases, and 8 bases stayed unmatched. In DNA, the CDR3 is TGCAGCGTTGTCCAGGGGGCGTTCGTTGGCTACACCTTC. Protein product: CSVVQGAFVGYTF. Looking up the rest from reference TRBV29-1 and TRBJ1-2 gives the full variable domain: SAVISQKPSRDICQRGTSLTIQCQVDSQVTMMFWYRQQPGQSLTLIATANQGSEATYESGFVIDKFPISRPNLTFSTLTVSNMSPEDSSIYLCSVVQGAFVGYTFGSGTRLTVV.

Of note for this clone: At the DNA level, this CDR3 is encoded by other sequences in the same sample as well. The chain couples TRBV18 to TRBJ2-3; 7 nucleotides align to TRBD1. This CDR3 has 15 residues. V lost 1 base and J lost 0; bases outside the gene matches: 1. Germline CDR1 KGHSH, CDR2 LQKENI. CDR3 region: CASSPQGASTDTQYF. The CDR3 DNA sequence: TGTGCCAGCTCACCACAGGGGGCAAGCACAGATACGCAGTATTTT.